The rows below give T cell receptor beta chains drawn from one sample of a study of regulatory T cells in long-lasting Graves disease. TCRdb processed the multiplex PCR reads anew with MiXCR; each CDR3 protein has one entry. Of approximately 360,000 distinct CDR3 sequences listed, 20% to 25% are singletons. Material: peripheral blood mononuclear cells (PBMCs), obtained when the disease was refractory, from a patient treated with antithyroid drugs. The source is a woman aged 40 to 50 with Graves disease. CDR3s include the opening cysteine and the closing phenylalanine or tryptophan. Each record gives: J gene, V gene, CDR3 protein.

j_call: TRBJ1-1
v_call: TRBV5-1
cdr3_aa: CASSIWTAMNTEAFF

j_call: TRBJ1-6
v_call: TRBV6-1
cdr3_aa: CASRTTLGVSPLHF

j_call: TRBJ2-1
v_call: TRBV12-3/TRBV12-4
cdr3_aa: CASSSRYRGLGSYNEQFF

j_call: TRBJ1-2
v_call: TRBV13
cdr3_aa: CASSPSDDTAATF

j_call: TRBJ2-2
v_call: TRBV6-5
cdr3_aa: CASSYRLNTGELFF

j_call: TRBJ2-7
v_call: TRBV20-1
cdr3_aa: CSATPPGGYF

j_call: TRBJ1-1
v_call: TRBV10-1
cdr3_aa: CASSVSRDTEAFF

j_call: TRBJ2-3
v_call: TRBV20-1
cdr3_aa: CSARMGLAGEGQYF

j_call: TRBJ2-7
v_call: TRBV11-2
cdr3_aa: CASSLAQNYEQYF

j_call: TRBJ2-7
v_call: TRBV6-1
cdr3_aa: CASTRGWGGDSSYEQYF

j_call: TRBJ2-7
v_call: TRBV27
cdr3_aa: CASRTPSGSSYEQYF

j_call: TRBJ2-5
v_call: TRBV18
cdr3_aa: CASSPQTGVETQYF

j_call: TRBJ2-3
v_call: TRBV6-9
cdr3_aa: CASSYRVGAGGTDTQYF

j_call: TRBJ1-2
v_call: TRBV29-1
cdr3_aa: CSAPSGTPVGYTF

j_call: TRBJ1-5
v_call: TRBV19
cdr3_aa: CASSDFDQPQHF

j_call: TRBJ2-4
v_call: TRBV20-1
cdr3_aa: CSARLPAPRQGKAKNIQYF

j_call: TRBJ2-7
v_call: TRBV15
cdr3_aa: CATSSDRGWYEQYF

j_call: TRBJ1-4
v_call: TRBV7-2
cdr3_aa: CASSLVTATVNEKLFF

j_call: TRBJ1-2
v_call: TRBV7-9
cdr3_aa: CASSDSPQESDGYTF

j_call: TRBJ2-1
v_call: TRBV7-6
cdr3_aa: CASSLGGITYNEQFF

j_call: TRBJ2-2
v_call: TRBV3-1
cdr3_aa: CASSQAWTGELLF

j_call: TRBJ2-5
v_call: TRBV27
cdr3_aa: CASSFLGGDEETQYF

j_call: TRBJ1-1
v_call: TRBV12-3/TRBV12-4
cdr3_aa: CASSRTNLGQPAFF

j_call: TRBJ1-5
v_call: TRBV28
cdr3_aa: CASPPGTGASNQPQHF

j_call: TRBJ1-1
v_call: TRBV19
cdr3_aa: CASSIDAGLTEAFF

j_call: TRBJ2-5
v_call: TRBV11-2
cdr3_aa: CASSLLAIQETQYF

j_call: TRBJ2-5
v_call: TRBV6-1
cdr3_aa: CASSMRVLGETQYF

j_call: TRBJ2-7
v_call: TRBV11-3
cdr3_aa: CASSVGQPYEQYF

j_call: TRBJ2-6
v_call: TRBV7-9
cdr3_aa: CASSLRPDRAFSGANVLTF

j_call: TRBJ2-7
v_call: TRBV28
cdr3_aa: CASSSYPRALSYEQYF

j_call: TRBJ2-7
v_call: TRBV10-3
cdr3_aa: CAIQSGTPRPSSYEQYF

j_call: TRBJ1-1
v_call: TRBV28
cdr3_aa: CASSYGAENTEAFF

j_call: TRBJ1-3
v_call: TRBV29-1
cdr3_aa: CSALSGNTIYF

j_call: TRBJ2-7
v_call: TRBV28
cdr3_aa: CASVKSSYEQYF

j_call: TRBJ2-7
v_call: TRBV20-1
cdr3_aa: CSAQSLRYYEQYF

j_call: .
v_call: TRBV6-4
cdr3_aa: CASRSVDRETQYF

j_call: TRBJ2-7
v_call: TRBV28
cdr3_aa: CASSFPERPPYEQYF

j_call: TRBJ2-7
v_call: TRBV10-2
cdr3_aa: CASRGQGDVEQYF

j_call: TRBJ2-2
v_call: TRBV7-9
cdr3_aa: CASSPIYTGELFF

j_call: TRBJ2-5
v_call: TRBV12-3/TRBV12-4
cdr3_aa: CASSPEATGGSETQYF

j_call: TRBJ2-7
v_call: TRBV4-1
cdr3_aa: CASSQAGLAGTYEQYF

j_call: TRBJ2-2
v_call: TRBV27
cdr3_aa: CASSTGFGELFF

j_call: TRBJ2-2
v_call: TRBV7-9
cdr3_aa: CASSMAQYTGELFF

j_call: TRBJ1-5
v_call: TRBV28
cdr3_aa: CASRGGQGQPQHF

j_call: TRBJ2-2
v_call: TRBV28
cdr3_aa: CASSGILLAGGTGELFF

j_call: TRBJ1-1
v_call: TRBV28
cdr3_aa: CALEGNTEAFF

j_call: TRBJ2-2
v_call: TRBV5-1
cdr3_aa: CASSPDGSNTGELFF

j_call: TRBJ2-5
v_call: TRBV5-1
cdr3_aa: CASSLVRRELQETQYF

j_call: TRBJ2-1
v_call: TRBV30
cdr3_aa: CAWAQGLEQFF